The sequence of this T cell receptor (beta chain) was determined in a study of blood T cell repertoires in COVID-19. The wider study: COVID-19 samples from acute and convalescent phases originated in the United States, Italy and Spain.

How the authors handled the data: From reference gene primer amplification, estimates of nucleated cell counts were derived. Produced via immunoSEQ multiplex PCR; TCRdb's table is partial and in-frame only. V, J and clone size reflect that table, while D and trimming were determined from the DNA. The sample holds more than 85,000 clones; 80% to 90% are singletons and the top ten take about 25%. This CDR3 is 19 amino acids long. V dropped 1 base and J dropped 0; count of bases not matched to a gene: 11. Germline loops: CDR1 SGHAT, CDR2 FQNNGV. This TCR derives from a man in his sixties with acute or convalescent COVID-19. The V and J genes are TRBV11-2 and TRBJ2-1, with 8 bases fitting TRBD2. Sequencing used peripheral blood. The CDR3 is CASSLVPPSGGISYNEQFF. For the CDR3, the DNA is TGTGCCAGCAGCTTAGTACCCCCCTCGGGGGGGATCTCCTACAATGAGCAGTTCTTC.